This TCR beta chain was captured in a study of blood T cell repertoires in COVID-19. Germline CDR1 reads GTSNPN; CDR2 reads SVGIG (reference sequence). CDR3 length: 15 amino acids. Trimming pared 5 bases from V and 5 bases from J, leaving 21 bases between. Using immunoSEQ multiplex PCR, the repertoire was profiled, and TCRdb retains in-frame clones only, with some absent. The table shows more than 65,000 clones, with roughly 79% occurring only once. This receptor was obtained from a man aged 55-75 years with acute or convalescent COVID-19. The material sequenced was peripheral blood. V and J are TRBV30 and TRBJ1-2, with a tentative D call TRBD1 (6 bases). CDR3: CAWSSSTGLKYGYTF. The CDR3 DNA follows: TGTGCCTGGTCCTCTTCGACAGGTCTAAAGTATGGCTACACCTTC.